The 18 T cell receptor beta chains listed next were all sequenced from one sample in a study of graft-versus-host responses after intestinal transplantation. Sequencing used immunoSEQ multiplex PCR; TCRdb keeps in-frame clones, though not all of them. The sample has 11,000 to 15,000 clones; 33% are singletons. Sequences were derived from alloreactive CD4+ T cells from a mixed lymphocyte reaction culture, sampled before intestinal transplant. Subset: CFSE-low proliferating T cells sorted from roughly six-day pre-transplant mixed lymphocyte reaction (GvH or HvG direction). These receptors originate from a human patient who received an intestinal transplant.

By share, this clone ranks as medium-sized. This sequence joins TRBV2 and TRBJ2-4, with TRBD1 matching over 12 bases. Looked up from germline, CDR1 is SNHLY and CDR2 is FYNNEI. There are 15 residues in the CDR3. After removal of 7 bases from V and 6 bases from J, the junction contained 7 bases not matched to a gene. CDR3 nucleotides: TGTGCCAGCAAGGGACAGGGGGCCAAGGGAAACATTCAGTACTTC. Translated: CASKGQGAKGNIQYF. The whole variable domain, filled in from reference TRBV2 and TRBJ2-4, reads EPEVTQTPSHQVTQMGQEVILRCVPISNHLYFYWYRQILGQKVEFLVSFYNNEISEKSEIFDDQFSVERPDGSNFTLKIRSTKLEDSAMYFCASKGQGAKGNIQYFGAGTRLSVL.

The rearrangement joins TRBV5-6 to TRBJ1-2, with 9 nucleotides matching TRBD1. V lost 3 bases and J lost 3; bases outside the gene matches: 12. The CDR3 consists of 17 residues. The germline gives CDR1 SGHDT, CDR2 YYEEEE. CDR3 sequence: CASSSRKQGAPDYGYTF. In DNA form, the CDR3 reads TGTGCCAGCAGCTCCAGGAAACAGGGGGCGCCGGACTATGGCTACACCTTC.

This clone rates as medium-sized (0.01 to 0.1%). The chain is built from TRBV6-1 and TRBJ2-1; the D gene is possibly TRBD2 (6 bases). The V end lost 2 bases, the J end lost 7 bases, and 12 bases lay between the germline ends. This CDR3 region has 14 residues. Germline V gene sequence: CDR1 MNHNS, CDR2 SASEGT. The CDR3 sequence: CASSETGLWNEQFF. The CDR3 nucleotides are TGTGCCAGCAGTGAAACGGGACTGTGGAATGAGCAGTTCTTC.

This clone is medium-sized in the sample. The chain couples TRBV7-9 to TRBJ1-4, with D possibly being TRBD1 (5 bases). CDR1 is SEHNR and CDR2 is FQNEAQ in the germline V gene (reference sequence). Trimming removed 5 bases at V and 4 bases at J, with 11 bases between. CDR3 size: 14 residues. CDR3 coding DNA: TGTGCCAGCAGCCGGGACTTGTATAATGAAAAACTGTTTTTT. This codes for CASSRDLYNEKLFF.

This clone was recorded a few times. V usage is TRBV5-6 and J usage is TRBJ1-4, with D hard to call. The CDR3 is 15 amino acids. The germline CDR1 and CDR2 sequences are SGHDT and YYEEEE. V shed 5 bases and J shed 7 bases, with 18 bases lying between them. The chain's CDR3 is CASSTTALRAEKLFF. The CDR3 DNA reads as TGTGCCAGCAGTACGACCGCACTGCGGGCTGAAAAACTGTTTTTT.

This clone came up many times. The chain is built from TRBV6-5 and TRBJ1-2; weak D call: TRBD1 (6 bases). Germline V CDR1 and CDR2: MNHEY, SVGAGI. V was shortened by 2 bases and J by 5 bases, with 15 bases between the two germline ends. CDR3 size: 15 residues. CDR3: CASSYARGGAYGYTF. CDR3 coding DNA: TGTGCCAGCAGTTACGCCCGGGGGGGGGCGTATGGCTACACCTTC.

In regard to this clone: An end of the junction does not agree with germline; a read error may underlie this. The CDR3 is CASSESSADTRYF. In DNA form, the CDR3 reads TGCGCCAGCAGTGAGTCGAGCGCAGATACGCGGTATTTT. V usage is TRBV10-1 and J usage is TRBJ2-3, with unresolved D. CDR3 length equals 13 residues. Germline CDR1 is WNHNN and CDR2 is SYGVQD (reference sequence).

The V and J genes are TRBV5-5 and TRBJ1-1; D ambiguous. Between the trimmed V and J ends, which lost 1 base and 1 base, there was a span of 8 bases. The V gene's germline CDR1 is SGHKS and CDR2 YYEKEE (reference sequence). This CDR3 is 14 amino acids long. The CDR3 loop is CASSLRAPNTEAFF. CDR3 DNA sequence: TGTGCCAGCAGCTTGCGGGCTCCGAACACTGAAGCTTTCTTT.

The chain combines TRBV13 with TRBJ1-5; tentatively, D is TRBD1 (6 bases). The CDR3 has 17 amino acids. V was shortened by 5 bases and J by 0 bases, with 17 bases between the two germline ends. Germline V lookup: CDR1 PRHDT, CDR2 FYEKMQ (reference sequence). CDR3 sequence reads: CASSRHTGSYSNQPQHF. DNA for the CDR3: TGTGCCAGCAGCCGACACACAGGGTCATATAGCAATCAGCCCCAGCATTTT.

This clone was seen a handful of times. This sequence joins TRBV29-1 and TRBJ1-2; D is unresolved. V lost 4 bases and J 2 bases, leaving 11 bases between the germline ends. The CDR3 length is 13 residues. Germline values: CDR1 SQVTM, CDR2 ANQGSEA. CDR3 in DNA: TGCAGCGTTGGTAGGCACCGCAACTATGGCTACACCTTC. Translation gives CSVGRHRNYGYTF.

This clone is medium-sized by share. The chain employs TRBV21-1 and TRBJ2-7; the listed D gene, TRBD1, was not tested against the DNA. TRBV21-1 has pseudogene status. The CDR3 runs to 13 residues. CDR3 region: CASSKRQRYEQYF. The CDR3 bases are TGTGCCAGCAGCAAGCGACAGCGCTACGAGCAGTACTTC.

A remark on this clone: Relative to the germline gene, one junction end is altered; a read error may explain this. The rearrangement joins TRBV9 to TRBJ1-2, with 7 bases matching TRBD1. The CDR3 totals 13 residues. Germline values: CDR1 SGDLS, CDR2 YYNGEE. The CDR3: CASSAGGGYGHTF. In nucleotides, the CDR3 is TGTGCCAGCAGTGCAGGGGGGGGCTATGGCCACACCTTC.

This clone has more than one count but fewer than ten. The genes are TRBV2 and TRBJ1-2; D remains ambiguous. The V gene's germline CDR1 is SNHLY and CDR2 FYNNEI. V lost 9 bases and J lost 4, with 18 bases in between. There are 14 residues in the CDR3. As DNA, the CDR3 is TGTGCCAGGGGGTCTTTATCATCCACCTATGGCTACACCTTC. This sequence encodes CARGSLSSTYGYTF. Together with reference TRBV2 and TRBJ1-2, the CDR3 gives the full variable domain: EPEVTQTPSHQVTQMGQEVILRCVPISNHLYFYWYRQILGQKVEFLVSFYNNEISEKSEIFDDQFSVERPDGSNFTLKIRSTKLEDSAMYFCARGSLSSTYGYTFGSGTRLTVV.

J is TRBJ2-7 and V is TRBV6-6, with 7 bases fitting TRBD1. Trimming took 7 bases from V and 3 from J; bases not matched to a gene: 0. The germline V gene has CDR1 MNHNY and CDR2 SVGAGI (reference sequence). The CDR3 sequence is 11 residues long. The CDR3 region is CASTGGYEQYF. For the CDR3, the DNA is TGTGCCAGCACAGGGGGCTACGAGCAGTACTTC.

This chain uses TRBV5-6 with TRBJ2-3; weak D call: TRBD2 (5 bases). Looked up from germline, CDR1 is SGHDT and CDR2 is YYEEEE. V gave up 0 bases and J gave up 3 bases, with 5 bases separating them. The CDR3 extends over 13 amino acids. The CDR3 loop reads CASSLAGTDTQYF. The CDR3 nucleotides are TGTGCCAGCAGCTTGGCGGGGACAGATACGCAGTATTTT.

With regard to this clone: This sample also contains other DNA sequences that code for the same CDR3. The V gene is TRBV5-1, the J gene TRBJ2-3, with TRBD2 matching 7 bases. Germline CDR1 is SGHRS and CDR2 is YFSETQ. After removal of 0 bases from V and 4 bases from J, the junction contained 2 bases not matched to a gene. The length of the CDR3 is 14 residues. The DNA of the CDR3 is TGCGCCAGCAGCTTGGGTGGGAGGGCAGATACGCAGTATTTT. Its protein product is CASSLGGRADTQYF.

This clone was counted a single time. This CDR3 reads CASSRLTSGPSYEQYF. In DNA form, the CDR3 reads TGTGCCAGCAGCCGCTTGACTAGCGGTCCCTCCTACGAGCAGTACTTC. The V call is TRBV7-9, the J call TRBJ2-7; TRBD2 aligns across 9 bases. Germline CDR1 and CDR2: SEHNR and FQNEAQ (reference sequence). V lost 5 bases and J lost 0; bases outside the gene matches: 8. The CDR3 runs 16 residues.

J is TRBJ2-7 and V is TRBV5-4, with D possibly TRBD2 on 7 matching bases. Germline CDR1 is SGHNT and CDR2 is YYREEE (reference sequence). V was pared by 4 bases and J by 1 base, with 18 bases between. The CDR3 loop spans 16 amino acids. The CDR3 sequence is CASSRGGGASSYEQYF. Written as DNA, the CDR3 is TGTGCCAGCAGCCGGGGCGGGGGCGCATCATCCTACGAGCAGTACTTC.